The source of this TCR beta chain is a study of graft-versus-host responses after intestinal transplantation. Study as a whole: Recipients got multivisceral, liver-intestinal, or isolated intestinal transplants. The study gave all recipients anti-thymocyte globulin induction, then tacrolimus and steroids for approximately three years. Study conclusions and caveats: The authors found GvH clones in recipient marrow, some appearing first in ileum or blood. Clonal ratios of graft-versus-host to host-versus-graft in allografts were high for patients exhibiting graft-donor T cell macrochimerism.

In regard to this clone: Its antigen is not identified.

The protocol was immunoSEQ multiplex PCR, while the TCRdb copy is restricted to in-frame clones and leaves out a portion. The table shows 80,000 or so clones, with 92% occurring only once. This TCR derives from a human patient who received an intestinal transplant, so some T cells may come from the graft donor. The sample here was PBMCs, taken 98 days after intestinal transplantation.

CDR3 region: CASSRTSGTQYF. DNA for the CDR3: TGCGCCAGCAGCCGGACTAGCGGGACGCAGTATTTT. The chain employs TRBV4-3 and TRBJ2-3, with TRBD2 matching over 11 bases. V lost 4 bases and J lost 9; bases outside the gene matches: 0. This CDR3 has 12 amino acids. Germline CDR1 and CDR2: LGHNA and YSLEER.